The 23 T cell receptor beta chains given below trace back to one sample, sequenced in a study of cytomegalovirus exposure and HLA in healthy donors. PCR involved 60 Vbeta and 13 Jbeta primers. TCRdb's copy holds only in-frame clones and misses some; the assay was immunoSEQ multiplex PCR. The sample has about 110,000 clones; approximately 58% are singletons. Specimen: PBMCs. All receptors derive from a woman in her thirties in good health and CMV-seronegative.

The chain links TRBV6-5 to TRBJ1-1; D might be TRBD1 (5 bases). The V and J ends lost 5 bases and 9 bases respectively, with 16 bases between them. Germline CDR1 and CDR2: MNHEY and SVGAGI. This CDR3 comprises 13 residues. The chain's CDR3 is CASSRPRGVKAFF. CDR3 in DNA: TGTGCCAGCAGTAGACCGCGGGGGGTTAAAGCTTTCTTT.

The chain couples TRBV4-2 to TRBJ2-2, with 9 bases matching TRBD2. The V and J ends lost 3 bases and 3 bases, in that order; junction bases with no gene match: 5. The CDR3 extends over 16 amino acids. Per the germline V gene, CDR1 is LGHNA and CDR2 is YNFKEQ. The CDR3 nucleotides are TGTGCCAGCAGCCAGGGCGGGAGGGCCCACACCGGGGAGCTGTTTTTT. It codes for CASSQGGRAHTGELFF.

The rearrangement uses TRBV7-8 and TRBJ2-7; D is perhaps TRBD2 (5 bases). The CDR3 sequence is 13 residues long. Trimming left V 3 bases short and J 3 bases short, with 9 bases between. CDR1 is SGHVS and CDR2 is FQNEAQ in the germline V gene. CDR3 loop: CASSFFEGYEQYF. For the CDR3, the DNA is TGTGCCAGCAGCTTCTTCGAGGGCTACGAGCAGTACTTC. Full variable domain (missing parts from reference TRBV7-8 and TRBJ2-7): GAGVSQSPRYKVAKRGQDVALRCDPISGHVSLFWYQQALGQGPEFLTYFQNEAQLDKSGLPSDRFFAERPEGSVSTLKIQRTQQEDSAVYLCASSFFEGYEQYFGPGTRLTVT.

The rearrangement joins TRBV19 to TRBJ1-4; no clear D. The V end was cut by 7 bases, the J end by 0 bases, with 9 bases between. Per germline, CDR1 LNHDA and CDR2 SQIVND (reference sequence). This CDR3 comprises 14 residues. The CDR3 nucleotides read TGTGCCAGTAATGGCGGAGCAACTAATGAAAAACTGTTTTTT. Its translation is CASNGGATNEKLFF.

This chain links TRBV6-1 with TRBJ2-1; 8 positions match TRBD2. With V trimmed by 1 base and J by 5 bases, 7 bases remained unmatched. Germline V gives CDR1 MNHNS, CDR2 SASEGT. This CDR3 region has 16 residues. For the CDR3, the DNA is TGTGCCAGCAGTGAAGGAGTAGCGGGAACAGACAATGAGCAGTTCTTC. Residues: CASSEGVAGTDNEQFF.

The rearrangement joins TRBV5-1 to TRBJ2-2; D is perhaps TRBD2 (6 bases). The CDR3 consists of 15 residues. Trimming stripped 0 bases from V and 7 bases from J, with 13 bases between. The V gene's germline CDR1 is SGHRS and CDR2 YFSETQ. The CDR3: CASSLDPGASGELFF. The CDR3 coding sequence is TGCGCCAGCAGCTTGGATCCGGGAGCGAGCGGGGAGCTGTTTTTT.

The chain is built from TRBV6-5 and TRBJ1-2, with a possible D match to TRBD1 (5 bases). Germline CDR1 and CDR2: MNHEY and SVGAGI. The CDR3 has 15 residues. The V end was cut by 2 bases, the J end by 3 bases, with 13 bases between. In DNA, the CDR3 is TGTGCCAGCAGTTACGGGCAGGGCATCCACTATGGCTACACCTTC. Translation gives CASSYGQGIHYGYTF.

The CDR3 DNA is TGCGCCAGCAACTGGGGAGGACTAGCGGGAGAAGGGTCCTACGAGCAGTACTTC. It translates to CASNWGGLAGEGSYEQYF. J is TRBJ2-7 and V is TRBV5-1; TRBD2 matches at 13 bases. V shed 6 bases, J shed 1 base, and the junction held 13 bases outside the gene matches. The V gene's germline CDR1 is SGHRS and CDR2 YFSETQ. CDR3 size: 18 residues.

The chain carries TRBV4-1 and TRBJ1-2, with D maybe TRBD1 (6 bases). The CDR3 is 15 amino acids. The V end lost 2 bases, the J end lost 8 bases, and 18 bases lay between the germline ends. Looked up from germline, CDR1 is MGHRA and CDR2 is YSYEKL. DNA for the CDR3: TGCGCCAGCAGCCAAAAGGCAGGGGCTGGGGGAGGCTACACCTTC. It encodes CASSQKAGAGGGYTF.

The chain employs TRBV5-1 and TRBJ2-7; 8 bases are shared with TRBD2. This CDR3 spans 14 amino acids. Germline assignment: CDR1 SGHRS and CDR2 YFSETQ. The V and J ends lost 4 bases and 5 bases, in that order; junction bases with no gene match: 8. CDR3 in amino acids: CASSPGGVANEQYF. CDR3 coding DNA: TGCGCCAGCAGCCCCGGGGGGGTAGCGAACGAGCAGTACTTC.

The table lists this clone with a count of one. The CDR3 nucleotides read TGTGCCAGTAGTACGGGGACAGGTTCAGACCAATTTGAGCAGTTCTTC. Protein: CASSTGTGSDQFEQFF. The chain joins TRBV19 to TRBJ2-1; 8 nucleotides agree with TRBD1. Losses at the gene ends were 4 bases for V and 9 bases for J; bases not matched to a gene: 14. The length of the CDR3 is 16 residues. Germline V gene data show CDR1 as LNHDA and CDR2 as SQIVND (reference sequence). Supplemented by reference TRBV19 and TRBJ2-1, the full variable domain reads DGGITQSPKYLFRKEGQNVTLSCEQNLNHDAMYWYRQDPGQGLRLIYYSQIVNDFQKGDIAEGYSVSREKKESFPLTVTSAQKNPTAFYLCASSTGTGSDQFEQFFGPGTRLTVL.

This clone appeared once. The genes are TRBV19 and TRBJ2-1, with TRBD2 identical over 8 bases. The germline CDR1 and CDR2 sequences are LNHDA and SQIVND (reference sequence). V was clipped by 5 bases and J by 0 bases; unmatched bases: 3. This CDR3 region has 15 residues. CDR3 residues: CASSPSGLSYNEQFF. The CDR3 nucleotides read TGTGCCAGTAGTCCTAGCGGGCTCTCCTACAATGAGCAGTTCTTC.

The chain uses TRBV5-1 and TRBJ2-7, with 7 bases identical to TRBD2. The J segment lost 3 bases and the V segment lost 2 bases, leaving 11 bases of the junction unmatched. The CDR3 is 16 residues long. Germline CDR1 and CDR2: SGHRS and YFSETQ. DNA of the CDR3: TGCGCCAGCAGCTTCGGGCTGTGGGGGGGGAGCTACGAGCAGTACTTC. This translates into CASSFGLWGGSYEQYF.

The V and J genes are TRBV7-8 and TRBJ1-1; TRBD1 matches at 10 bases. From germline, CDR1 is SGHVS and CDR2 FQNEAQ. This CDR3 is 16 amino acids long. Trimming cost V 1 base and J 5 bases; bases outside gene matches: 7. The CDR3 reads CASSLEDRGLRTEAFF. The CDR3 DNA reads TGTGCCAGCAGCTTAGAAGACAGGGGGCTGAGGACTGAAGCTTTCTTT. The whole variable domain, filled in from reference TRBV7-8 and TRBJ1-1, reads GAGVSQSPRYKVAKRGQDVALRCDPISGHVSLFWYQQALGQGPEFLTYFQNEAQLDKSGLPSDRFFAERPEGSVSTLKIQRTQQEDSAVYLCASSLEDRGLRTEAFFGQGTRLTVV.

This clone was seen a handful of times. V and J are TRBV7-6 and TRBJ1-6, with TRBD1 identical over 10 bases. V shed 5 bases and J 9 bases; nucleotides not matched to a gene: 7. Germline V gene lookup returns CDR1 SGHVS and CDR2 FNYEAQ. This CDR3 region has 15 residues. For the CDR3, the DNA is TGTGCCAGCAGCGGGGCCGGGACAGGGGCTTCACCCCTCCACTTT. Translating gives CASSGAGTGASPLHF.

The J gene is TRBJ1-1, the V gene TRBV16, with D perhaps matching TRBD1 (6 bases). The CDR3 sequence is 13 residues long. Germline CDR1 is KGHSY and CDR2 is FQNENV. V was clipped by 5 bases and J by 9 bases, with 16 bases between them. The CDR3 here is CASSENRDTQAFF. The CDR3 DNA reads as TGTGCCAGCAGCGAAAACCGGGACACCCAAGCTTTCTTT.

The rearrangement links TRBV29-1 to TRBJ1-5; no clear D. CDR3 size: 12 residues. V was clipped by 4 bases and J by 5 bases, with 9 bases between them. CDR1 is SQVTM and CDR2 is ANQGSEA in the germline V gene. The CDR3 DNA reads as TGCAGCGTTGGTGGCCTCGATCAGCCCCAGCATTTT. It encodes CSVGGLDQPQHF.

The chain joins TRBV7-2 to TRBJ1-5, with no clear D. CDR3 length: 13 amino acids. Trimming cost V 3 bases and J 5 bases, with 8 bases left between them. The germline gives CDR1 SGHTA, CDR2 FQGNSA. CDR3: CASSFDNYQPQHF. The DNA for the CDR3 is TGTGCCAGCAGCTTTGACAATTATCAGCCCCAGCATTTT.

There are a few counts of this clone. The V gene is TRBV28, the J gene TRBJ1-1, with D maybe TRBD1 (5 bases). The CDR3 is 14 amino acids. CDR1 and CDR2 (germline): MDHEN, SYDVKM. Trimming removed 4 bases at V and 7 bases at J, with 16 bases between. CDR3 DNA sequence: TGTGCCAGCAGTTCCTGGTCACTGGGGGGTGAAGCTTTCTTT. Protein product: CASSSWSLGGEAFF.

The chain has TRBV30 and TRBJ2-3; D not certain. CDR3 length equals 12 residues. CDR1 and CDR2 (germline): GTSNPN, SVGIG (reference sequence). The V gene lost 4 bases and the J gene lost 1 base, with 6 bases spanning the gap. The CDR3, as DNA: TGTGCCTGGACCACAGGCACAGATACGCAGTATTTT. Translating gives CAWTTGTDTQYF.

A few counts support this clone. This chain joins TRBV6-5 and TRBJ2-7; 10 bases agree with TRBD2. The CDR3 has 16 residues. Per the germline V gene, CDR1 is MNHEY and CDR2 is SVGAGI. V was pared by 0 bases and J by 2 bases, with 4 bases of the junction left unmatched. CDR3: CASSYSGLAGAYEQYF. In nucleotides, the CDR3 is TGTGCCAGCAGTTACTCTGGGCTAGCGGGAGCCTACGAGCAGTACTTC.

The sample holds a few counts of this clone. V usage is TRBV5-4 and J usage is TRBJ1-5; no reliable D call. V shed 5 bases and J shed 6 bases, with 15 bases lying between them. Germline V gene sequence: CDR1 SGHNT, CDR2 YYREEE (reference sequence). The CDR3 spans 14 residues. DNA of the CDR3: TGTGCCAGCAGTATGGGAGCATCCGGTCAGCCCCAGCATTTT. It specifies CASSMGASGQPQHF.

The chain has TRBV6-1 and TRBJ2-7, with D perhaps matching TRBD2 (5 bases). This CDR3 region has 14 residues. CDR1 and CDR2 from the germline V gene are MNHNS and SASEGT. V dropped 5 bases and J dropped 0 bases, with 11 bases sitting between them. The CDR3 DNA sequence: TGTGCCAGCAGTTATAACGGGGACTCCTACGAGCAGTACTTC. This gives the protein CASSYNGDSYEQYF.